Described below is a single T cell receptor (beta chain) sequence and its context. The record originates from a study of T-cell reconstitution after alpha-beta-depleted transplantation in children. The ends were cut back, 2 bases at V and 1 base at J, with 8 bases in the middle. Germline V lookup: CDR1 SGHVS, CDR2 FQNEAQ. The CDR3 covers 14 residues. As it was prepared, the TCRbeta library received unique molecular identifiers. TCRdb fed the PCR reads into MiXCR, producing one record per CDR3 protein. The sample contains about 420,000 distinct CDR3 sequences, about 17% of which appear only once. This specimen consisted of PBMCs, mostly from graft donor cells, obtained 360 days after TCRalphabeta/CD19-depleted stem cell transplant. The TCR sequence derives from a boy younger than two who had a stem cell transplant for Wiskott-Aldrich syndrome, so the T cells may come from the graft donor. The rearrangement uses TRBV7-8 and TRBJ1-1; D is unresolved. The CDR3 protein is CASSLIVSNTEAFF. Here the CDR3 DNA reads TGTGCCAGCAGCTTAATAGTCTCGAACACTGAAGCTTTCTTT. Using reference TRBV7-8 and TRBJ1-1 for the parts outside the CDR3, the full variable domain is GAGVSQSPRYKVAKRGQDVALRCDPISGHVSLFWYQQALGQGPEFLTYFQNEAQLDKSGLPSDRFFAERPEGSVSTLKIQRTQQEDSAVYLCASSLIVSNTEAFFGQGTRLTVV.